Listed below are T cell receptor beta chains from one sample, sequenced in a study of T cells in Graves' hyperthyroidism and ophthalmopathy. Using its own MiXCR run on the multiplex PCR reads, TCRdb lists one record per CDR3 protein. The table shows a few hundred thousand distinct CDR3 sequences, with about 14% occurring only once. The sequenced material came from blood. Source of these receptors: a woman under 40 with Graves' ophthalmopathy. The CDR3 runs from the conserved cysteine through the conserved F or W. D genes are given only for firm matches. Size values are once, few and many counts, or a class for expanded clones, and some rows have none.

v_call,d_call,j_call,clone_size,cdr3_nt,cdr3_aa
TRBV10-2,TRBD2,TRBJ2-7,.,TGCGCCAGCAAGGCCGGGGGGGCCTACGAGCAGTACTTC,CASKAGGAYEQYF
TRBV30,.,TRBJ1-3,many,TGTGCCTGGGCGAGAATGGCAGGAGGAAACACCATATATTTT,CAWARMAGGNTIYF
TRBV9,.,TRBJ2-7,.,TGTGCCAGCAGTCGAGAACCAGGGAAGGGGATCCCCTACGAGCAGTACTTC,CASSREPGKGIPYEQYF
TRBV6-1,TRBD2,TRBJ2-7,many,TGTGCCAGCAGACTCGTGGGGGGGTACGAGCAGTACTTC,CASRLVGGYEQYF
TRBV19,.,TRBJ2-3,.,TGTGCCAGTAGAAGGGGGACAGATACGCAGTATTTT,CASRRGTDTQYF
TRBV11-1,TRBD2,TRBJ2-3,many,TGTGCCAGCAGTCCCGCTAGCGGGGGACGCACAGATACGCAGTATTTT,CASSPASGGRTDTQYF
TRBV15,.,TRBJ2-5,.,TGTGCCACCAGCGGAGGGGGAATTGGAGAGACCCAGTACTTC,CATSGGGIGETQYF
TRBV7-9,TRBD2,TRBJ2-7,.,TGTGCCAGCAGCTTTCCTAGCGGCACCTACGAGCAGTACTTC,CASSFPSGTYEQYF
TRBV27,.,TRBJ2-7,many,TGTGCCAGCAGTTACGGACTTCTCGGCGAGCAGTACTTC,CASSYGLLGEQYF
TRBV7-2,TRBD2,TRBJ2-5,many,TGTGCCAGCAGCTCGCCTCTTAGCGGGGGGGCAAGGACCCAGTACTTC,CASSSPLSGGARTQYF
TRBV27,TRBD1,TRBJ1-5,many,TGTGCCAGCACGCGGCTGGGACAGATCTATCAGCCCCAGCATTTT,CASTRLGQIYQPQHF
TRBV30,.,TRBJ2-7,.,TGTGCCTGGAGTCCGGGTCTTTACTACGAGCAGTACTTC,CAWSPGLYYEQYF
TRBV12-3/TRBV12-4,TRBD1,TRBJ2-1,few,TGTGCCAGCACCCCGCCCCCACAGGGGGCATGGAATGAGCAGTTCTTC,CASTPPPQGAWNEQFF
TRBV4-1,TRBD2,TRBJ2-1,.,TGCGCCAGCAGCCTAATGACTAGCGGGCCCCCGGAGCAGTTCTTC,CASSLMTSGPPEQFF
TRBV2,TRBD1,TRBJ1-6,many,TGTGCCAGCAGTGACCCCTTGACAGGGGAGAGTTCACCCCTCCACTTT,CASSDPLTGESSPLHF
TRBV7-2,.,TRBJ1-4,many,TGTGCCAGCAGCTTAGCGTTTGGTGAAAAACTGTTTTTT,CASSLAFGEKLFF
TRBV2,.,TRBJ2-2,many,TGTGCCAGCACCCGAGAGGGGCTACTACTCACCGGGGAGCTGTTTTTT,CASTREGLLLTGELFF
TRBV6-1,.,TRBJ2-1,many,TGTGCCAGCAGCGAGGGCCGTGGGAGGTCCTACAATGAGCAGTTCTTC,CASSEGRGRSYNEQFF
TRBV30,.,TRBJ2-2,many,TGTGCCTGGTCCCCGGGGGCGGTCACCGGGGAGCTGTTTTTT,CAWSPGAVTGELFF
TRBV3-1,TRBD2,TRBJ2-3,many,TGTGCCAGCAGCCAAGTTCGAATAGCGGGGGCTTATACGCAGTATTTT,CASSQVRIAGAYTQYF
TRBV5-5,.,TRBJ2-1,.,TGTGCCAGCAGCTTCAGGATCCAACCAAACAATGAGCAGTTCTTC,CASSFRIQPNNEQFF
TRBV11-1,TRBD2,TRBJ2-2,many,TGTGCCAGCAGCTTCAATCCCAGACTAGCGGGGGTCACCGGGGAGCTGTTTTTT,CASSFNPRLAGVTGELFF
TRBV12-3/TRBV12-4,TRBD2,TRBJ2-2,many,TGTGCCAGCAGTTTTGGACTAGCGGGGACCGGGGAGCTGTTTTTT,CASSFGLAGTGELFF
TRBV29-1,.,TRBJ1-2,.,TGCAGCGGAACCGACACCTATGGCTACACCTTC,CSGTDTYGYTF
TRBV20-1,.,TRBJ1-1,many,TGCAGTGCTACCGGGGGGATGAACACTGAAGCTTTCTTT,CSATGGMNTEAFF
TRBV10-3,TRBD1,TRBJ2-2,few,TGTGCCATCAAACAGACAGGGTCGAAACCCCAGGGAGCCACCGGGGAGCTGTTTTTT,CAIKQTGSKPQGATGELFF
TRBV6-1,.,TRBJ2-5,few,TGTGCCAGCAGTAAAGCTAGGGGGGGGGCATTGGAGACCCAGTACTTC,CASSKARGGALETQYF
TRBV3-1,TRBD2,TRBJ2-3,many,TGTGCCAGCAGGGGGTCTAGCGGGGCGGATACGCAGTATTTT,CASRGSSGADTQYF
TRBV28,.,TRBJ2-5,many,TGTGCCAGCAGTTCCCCCACCAGTCGTAGTACAGTCGTTTCAGGGCCCAAAGAGGCCCAGTACTTC,CASSSPTSRSTVVSGPKEAQYF
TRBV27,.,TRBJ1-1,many,TGTGCCAGCAGTTCACAGCCGGGGGCCCTGAACACTGAAGCTTTCTTT,CASSSQPGALNTEAFF
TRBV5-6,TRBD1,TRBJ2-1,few,TGTGCCAGCAGCAAGGGACAGGACAATGAGCAGTTCTTC,CASSKGQDNEQFF
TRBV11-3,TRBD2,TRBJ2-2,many,TGTGCCAGCAGCTCCTTCCCTAGGGTAGCGGGCACCGGGGAGCTGTTTTTT,CASSSFPRVAGTGELFF
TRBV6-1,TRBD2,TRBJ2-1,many,TGTGCCAGCATCTTTCTAGCGGGGATGTACAATGAGCAGTTCTTC,CASIFLAGMYNEQFF
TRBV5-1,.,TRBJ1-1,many,TGCGCCAGCAGCTTAGGACAGACCTATGAAGCTTTCTTT,CASSLGQTYEAFF
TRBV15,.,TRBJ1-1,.,TGTGCCACCAGCAGAGGTTCAAACACTGAAGCTTTCTTT,CATSRGSNTEAFF
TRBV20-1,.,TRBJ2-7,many,TGCAGTGCCCTTGGGCCAATGGAGCAGTACTTC,CSALGPMEQYF
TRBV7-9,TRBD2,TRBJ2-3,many,TGTGCCAGCAGCCCCCCAAGGCGGGGGGGTAATCCAGATACGCAGTATTTT,CASSPPRRGGNPDTQYF
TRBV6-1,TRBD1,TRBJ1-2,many,TGTGCCAGCACCTATGGGGGACAGGGTTATGGCTACACCTTC,CASTYGGQGYGYTF
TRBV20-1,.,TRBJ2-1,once,TGCAGTGCTAGTAAGGGGGGGCCGTACAATGAGCAGTTCTTC,CSASKGGPYNEQFF
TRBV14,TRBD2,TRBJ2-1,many,TGTGCCAGCAGCCAAGAACTAGCGGCCAAATACAATGAGCAGTTCTTC,CASSQELAAKYNEQFF
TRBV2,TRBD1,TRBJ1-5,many,TGTGCCAGCAGCAACAGGGGGCGAAGCAATCAGCCCCAGCATTTT,CASSNRGRSNQPQHF
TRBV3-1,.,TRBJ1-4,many,TGTGCCAGCAGCCAGGGTTGGGAAAAACTGTTTTTT,CASSQGWEKLFF
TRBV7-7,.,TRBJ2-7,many,TGTGCTAGCAGCTTGGGGATATCCTACGAGCAGTACTTC,CASSLGISYEQYF
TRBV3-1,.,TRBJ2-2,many,TGTGCCAGCAGCCCCAACAGGGTTACGGGGGAGCTGTTTTTT,CASSPNRVTGELFF
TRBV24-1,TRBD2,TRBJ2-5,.,TGTGCCACCAGTGATCGCGGACTAGAAGGGCAGACCCAGTACTTC,CATSDRGLEGQTQYF
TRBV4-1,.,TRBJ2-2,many,TGCGCCAGCAGCCAAGGTGGCGGGGAGCTGTTTTTT,CASSQGGGELFF
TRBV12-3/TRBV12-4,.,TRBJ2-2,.,TGTGCCAGCAGTCACCAGGGAGCTGGTGGCACCGGGGAGCTGTTTTTT,CASSHQGAGGTGELFF
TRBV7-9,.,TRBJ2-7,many,TGTGCCAGCAGCCCACGTTCGGGACTCAACTACGAGCAGTACTTC,CASSPRSGLNYEQYF
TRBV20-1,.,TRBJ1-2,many,TGCAGTGCTAGGACCCGACAAGACCTCAGTTATGGCTACACCTTC,CSARTRQDLSYGYTF
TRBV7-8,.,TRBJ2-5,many,TGTGCCAGCACCTCGACCTCCGGGAATCGGGAGACCCAGTACTTC,CASTSTSGNRETQYF
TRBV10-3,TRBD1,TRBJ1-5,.,TGTGCCATCAGTGAGTCGGACAGGGGGTCCCAGCATTTT,CAISESDRGSQHF